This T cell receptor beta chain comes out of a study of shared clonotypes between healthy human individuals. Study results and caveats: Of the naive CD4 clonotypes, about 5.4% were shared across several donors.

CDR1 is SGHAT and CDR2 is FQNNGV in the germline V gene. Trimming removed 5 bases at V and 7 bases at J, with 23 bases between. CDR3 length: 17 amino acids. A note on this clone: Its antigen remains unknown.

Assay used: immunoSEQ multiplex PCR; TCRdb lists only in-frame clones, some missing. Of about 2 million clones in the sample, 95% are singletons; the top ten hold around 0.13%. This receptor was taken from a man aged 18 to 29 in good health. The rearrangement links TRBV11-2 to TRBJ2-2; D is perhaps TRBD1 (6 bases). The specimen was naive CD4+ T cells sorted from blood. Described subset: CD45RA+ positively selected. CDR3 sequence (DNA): TGTGCCAGCAGCCTGTTGCAGGGAAGGGGGATCGGCGGGGAGCTGTTTTTT. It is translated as CASSLLQGRGIGGELFF.